This T cell receptor (beta chain) derives from a study of blood T cell repertoires in COVID-19. Across the study: The samples span acute and convalescent COVID-19 from the United States, Italy and Spain. In each case, the material was cDNA or gDNA derived from T cells, B-cell-depleted T cells, or PBMCs.

This clone came up a few times. In the authors' methods: Estimates of nucleated cell counts were drawn from the amplification of reference gene primers. Profiling relied on immunoSEQ multiplex PCR, and the TCRdb table lists in-frame clones only, not all of them. Clone size and V and J calls were adopted from that table, with D and trimming inferred from the DNA. The data show about 250,000 clones, 88% seen once. The sequencing sample was made of peripheral blood. This receptor was taken from a man older than 75 with acute or convalescent COVID-19.

The CDR3 DNA reads TGTGCCAGCAGCGTAGAAGGGGGCTCCTATAATTCACCCCTCCACTTT. Amino acid sequence: CASSVEGGSYNSPLHF. This sequence joins TRBV9 and TRBJ1-6; maybe TRBD1 (6 bases). The CDR3 loop spans 16 amino acids. Trimming pared 0 bases from V and 0 bases from J, leaving 7 bases between. Germline CDR1 and CDR2: SGDLS and YYNGEE.